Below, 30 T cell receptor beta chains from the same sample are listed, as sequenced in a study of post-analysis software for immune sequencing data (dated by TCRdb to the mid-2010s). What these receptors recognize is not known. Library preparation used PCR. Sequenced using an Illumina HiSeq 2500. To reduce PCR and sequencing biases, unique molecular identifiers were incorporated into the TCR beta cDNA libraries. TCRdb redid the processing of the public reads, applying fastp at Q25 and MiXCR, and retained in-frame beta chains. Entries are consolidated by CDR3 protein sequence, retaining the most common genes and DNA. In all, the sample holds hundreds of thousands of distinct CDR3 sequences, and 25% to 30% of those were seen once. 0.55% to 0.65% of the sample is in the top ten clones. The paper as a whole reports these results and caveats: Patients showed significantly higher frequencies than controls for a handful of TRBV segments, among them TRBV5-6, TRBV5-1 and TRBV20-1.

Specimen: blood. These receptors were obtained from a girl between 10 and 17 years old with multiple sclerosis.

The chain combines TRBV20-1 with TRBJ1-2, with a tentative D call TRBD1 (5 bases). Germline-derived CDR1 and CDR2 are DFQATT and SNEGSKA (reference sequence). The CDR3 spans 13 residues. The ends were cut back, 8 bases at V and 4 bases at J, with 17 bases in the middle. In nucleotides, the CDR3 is TGCAGTCTTATACCCGACAGCCTCTATGGCTACACCTTC. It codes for CSLIPDSLYGYTF.

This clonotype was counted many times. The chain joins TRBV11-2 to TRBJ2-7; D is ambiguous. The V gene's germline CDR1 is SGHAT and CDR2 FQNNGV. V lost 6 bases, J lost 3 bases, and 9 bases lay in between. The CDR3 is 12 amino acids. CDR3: CASRGSDYEQYF. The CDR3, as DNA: TGTGCCAGCAGGGGGTCAGACTACGAGCAGTACTTC. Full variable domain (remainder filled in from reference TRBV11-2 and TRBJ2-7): EAGVAQSPRYKIIEKRQSVAFWCNPISGHATLYWYQQILGQGPKLLIQFQNNGVVDDSQLPKDRFSAERLKGVDSTLKIQPAKLEDSAVYLCASRGSDYEQYFGPGTRLTVT.

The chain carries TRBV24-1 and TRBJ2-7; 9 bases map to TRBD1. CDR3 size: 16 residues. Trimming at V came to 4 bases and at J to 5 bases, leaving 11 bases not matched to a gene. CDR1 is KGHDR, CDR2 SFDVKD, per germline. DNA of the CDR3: TGTGCCACCAGTGACCCCCGGACAGGGGATCGCCACGAGCAGTACTTC. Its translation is CATSDPRTGDRHEQYF.

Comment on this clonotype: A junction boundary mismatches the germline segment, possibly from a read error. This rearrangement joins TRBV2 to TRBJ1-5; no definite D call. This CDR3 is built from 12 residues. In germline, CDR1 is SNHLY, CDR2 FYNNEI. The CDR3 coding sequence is TGTGCCAGCAGCGAAGACCTATCCGGGTTGCATTTT. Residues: CASSEDLSGLHF.

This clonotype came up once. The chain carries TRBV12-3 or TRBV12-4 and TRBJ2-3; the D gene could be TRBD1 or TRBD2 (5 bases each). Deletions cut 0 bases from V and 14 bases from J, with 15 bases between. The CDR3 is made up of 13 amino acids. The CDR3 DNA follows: TGTGCCAGCAGTTTAGCGGGGGACCCCTCGTGGTATTTT. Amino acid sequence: CASSLAGDPSWYF.

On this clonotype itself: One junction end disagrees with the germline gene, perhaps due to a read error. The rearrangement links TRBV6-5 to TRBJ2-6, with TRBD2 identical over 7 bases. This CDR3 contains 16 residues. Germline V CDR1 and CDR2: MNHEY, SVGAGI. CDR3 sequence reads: CVSSYWGGSGANVLTF. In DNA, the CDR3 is TGTGTCAGCAGTTACTGGGGGGGCTCTGGGGCCAACGTCCTGACTTTC.

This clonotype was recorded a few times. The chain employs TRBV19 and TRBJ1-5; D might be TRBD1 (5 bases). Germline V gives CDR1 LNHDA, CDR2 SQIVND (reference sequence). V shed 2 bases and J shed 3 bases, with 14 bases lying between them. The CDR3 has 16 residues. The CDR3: CASSIQRGPYNQPQHF. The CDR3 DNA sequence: TGTGCCAGTAGTATACAGAGGGGCCCTTACAATCAGCCCCAGCATTTT.

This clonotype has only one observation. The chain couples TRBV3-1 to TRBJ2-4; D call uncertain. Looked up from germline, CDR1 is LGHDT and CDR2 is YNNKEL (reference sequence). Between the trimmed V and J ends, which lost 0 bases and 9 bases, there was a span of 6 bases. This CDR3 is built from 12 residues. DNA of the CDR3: TGTGCCAGCAGCCAAGATAAATCCATTCAGTACTTC. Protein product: CASSQDKSIQYF.

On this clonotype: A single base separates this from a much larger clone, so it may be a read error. CDR3 DNA: TGTGCCAGCAGCCGCTACATTGAGCAGTTCTTC. It translates to CASSRYIEQFF. The rearrangement joins TRBV6-5 to TRBJ2-1; D uncertain. The CDR3 runs 11 residues. Germline V CDR1 and CDR2: MNHEY, SVGAGI.

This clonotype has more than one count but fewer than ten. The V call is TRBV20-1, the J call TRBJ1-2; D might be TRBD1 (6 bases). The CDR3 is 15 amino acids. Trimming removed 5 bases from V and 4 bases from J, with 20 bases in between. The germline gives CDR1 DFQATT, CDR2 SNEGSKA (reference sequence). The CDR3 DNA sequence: TGCAGTGCTCCCCGACCCGGGGGGGGCGCCTATGGCTACACCTTC. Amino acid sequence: CSAPRPGGGAYGYTF.

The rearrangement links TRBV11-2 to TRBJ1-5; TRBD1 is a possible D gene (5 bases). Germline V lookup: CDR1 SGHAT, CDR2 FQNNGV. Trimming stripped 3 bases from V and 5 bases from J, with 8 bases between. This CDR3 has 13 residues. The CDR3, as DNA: TGTGCCAGCAGCTTTCAGGGCGATCAGCCCCAGCATTTT. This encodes CASSFQGDQPQHF. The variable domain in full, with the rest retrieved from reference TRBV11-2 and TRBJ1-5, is EAGVAQSPRYKIIEKRQSVAFWCNPISGHATLYWYQQILGQGPKLLIQFQNNGVVDDSQLPKDRFSAERLKGVDSTLKIQPAKLEDSAVYLCASSFQGDQPQHFGDGTRLSIL.

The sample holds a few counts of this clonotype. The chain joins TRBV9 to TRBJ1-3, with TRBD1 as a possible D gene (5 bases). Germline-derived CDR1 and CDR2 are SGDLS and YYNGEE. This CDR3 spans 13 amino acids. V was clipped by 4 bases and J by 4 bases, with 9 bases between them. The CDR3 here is CASSTRQGNTIYF. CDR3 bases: TGTGCCAGCAGCACACGACAGGGAAACACCATATATTTT.

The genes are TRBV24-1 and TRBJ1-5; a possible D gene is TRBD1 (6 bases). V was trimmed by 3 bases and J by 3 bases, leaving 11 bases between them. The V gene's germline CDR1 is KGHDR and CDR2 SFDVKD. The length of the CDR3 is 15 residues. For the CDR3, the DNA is TGTGCCACCAGTGATGGGGGCCCTATCAATCAGCCCCAGCATTTT. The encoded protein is CATSDGGPINQPQHF.

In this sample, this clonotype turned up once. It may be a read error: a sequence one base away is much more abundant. This CDR3 is CSAGDWGNQPQHF. In DNA, the CDR3 is TGCAGTGCTGGAGATTGGGGAAATCAGCCCCAGCATTTT. The chain recombines TRBV20-1 with TRBJ1-5, with no clear D. CDR3 length: 13 residues. Germline loops: CDR1 DFQATT, CDR2 SNEGSKA (reference sequence).

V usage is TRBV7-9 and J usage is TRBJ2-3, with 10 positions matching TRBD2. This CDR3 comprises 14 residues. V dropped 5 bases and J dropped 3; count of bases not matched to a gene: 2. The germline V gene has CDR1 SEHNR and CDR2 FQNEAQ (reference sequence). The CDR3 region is CASSTSGMTDTQYF. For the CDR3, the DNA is TGTGCCAGCAGCACTAGCGGGATGACAGATACGCAGTATTTT.

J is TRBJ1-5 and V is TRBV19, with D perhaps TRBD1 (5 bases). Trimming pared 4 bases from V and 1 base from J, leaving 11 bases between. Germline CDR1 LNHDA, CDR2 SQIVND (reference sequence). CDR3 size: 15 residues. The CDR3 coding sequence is TGTGCCAGTAGTAGGTCCCGGGACAGCAATCAGCCCCAGCATTTT. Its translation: CASSRSRDSNQPQHF.

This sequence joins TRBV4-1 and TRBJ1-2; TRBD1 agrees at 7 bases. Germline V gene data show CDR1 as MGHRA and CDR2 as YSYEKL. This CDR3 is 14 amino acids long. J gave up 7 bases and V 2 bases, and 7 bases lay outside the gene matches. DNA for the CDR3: TGCGCCAGCAGCCAACCCAGGGGGAGTTCTGGCTACACCTTC. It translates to CASSQPRGSSGYTF.

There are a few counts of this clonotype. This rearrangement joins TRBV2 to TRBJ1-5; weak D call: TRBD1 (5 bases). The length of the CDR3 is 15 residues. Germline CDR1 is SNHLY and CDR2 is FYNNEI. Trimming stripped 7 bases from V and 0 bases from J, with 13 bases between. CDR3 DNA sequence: TGTGCCAGCAAATCCGGACATAATAGCAATCAGCCCCAGCATTTT. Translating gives CASKSGHNSNQPQHF.

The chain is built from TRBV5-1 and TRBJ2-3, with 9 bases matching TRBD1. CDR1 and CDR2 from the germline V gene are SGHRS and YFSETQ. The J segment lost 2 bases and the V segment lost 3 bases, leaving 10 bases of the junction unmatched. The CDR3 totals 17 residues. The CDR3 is CASSSTGGSRPTDTQYF. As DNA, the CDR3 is TGCGCCAGCAGCTCCACAGGGGGCTCCCGCCCCACAGATACGCAGTATTTT.

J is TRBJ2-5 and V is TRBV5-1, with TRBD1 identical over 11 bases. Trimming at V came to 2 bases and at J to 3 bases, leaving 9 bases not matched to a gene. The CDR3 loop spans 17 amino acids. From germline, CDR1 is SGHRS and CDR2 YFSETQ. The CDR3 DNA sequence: TGCGCCAGCAGCTTTCTAACCCGGGACAGGGGGAAAGAGACCCAGTACTTC. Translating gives CASSFLTRDRGKETQYF.

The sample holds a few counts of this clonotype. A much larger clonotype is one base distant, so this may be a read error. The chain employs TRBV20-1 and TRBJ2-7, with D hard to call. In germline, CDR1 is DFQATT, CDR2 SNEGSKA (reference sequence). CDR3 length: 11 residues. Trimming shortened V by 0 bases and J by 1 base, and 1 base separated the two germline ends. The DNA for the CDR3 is TGCAGTGCTAGAGAATCCTACGAGCAGTACTTC. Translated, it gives CSARESYEQYF.

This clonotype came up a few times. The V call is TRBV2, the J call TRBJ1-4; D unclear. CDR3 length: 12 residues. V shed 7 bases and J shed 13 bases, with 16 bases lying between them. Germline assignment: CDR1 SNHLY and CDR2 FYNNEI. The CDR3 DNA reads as TGTGCCAGCAATCGGGCAGGCTGGGCACTGTTTTTT. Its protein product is CASNRAGWALFF.

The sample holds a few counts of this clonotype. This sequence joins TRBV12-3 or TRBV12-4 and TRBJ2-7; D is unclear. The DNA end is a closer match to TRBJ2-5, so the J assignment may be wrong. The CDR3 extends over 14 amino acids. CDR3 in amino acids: CASSLSGHEETQYF. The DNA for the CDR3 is TGTGCCAGCAGTTTATCAGGTCATGAGGAGACCCAGTACTTC.

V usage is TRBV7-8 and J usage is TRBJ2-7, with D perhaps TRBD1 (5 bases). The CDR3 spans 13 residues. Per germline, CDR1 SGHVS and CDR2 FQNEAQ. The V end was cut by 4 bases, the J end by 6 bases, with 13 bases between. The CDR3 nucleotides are TGTGCCAGCAGCTGGACACCTAAGGCCGAGCAGTACTTC. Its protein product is CASSWTPKAEQYF.

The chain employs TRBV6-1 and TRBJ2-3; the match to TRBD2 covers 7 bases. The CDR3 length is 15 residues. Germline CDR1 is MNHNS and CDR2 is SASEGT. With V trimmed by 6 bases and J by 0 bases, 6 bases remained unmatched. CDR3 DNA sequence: TGTGCCAGCAGCCAACAGCGGGGAAGCACAGATACGCAGTATTTT. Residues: CASSQQRGSTDTQYF.

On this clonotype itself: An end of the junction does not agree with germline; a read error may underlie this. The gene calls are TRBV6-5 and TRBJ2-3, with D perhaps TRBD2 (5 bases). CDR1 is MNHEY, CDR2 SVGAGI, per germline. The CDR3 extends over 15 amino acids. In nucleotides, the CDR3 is TGTACCAGCAGTTACTCGGGGAAACGCACAGATACGCAGTATTTT. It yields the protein CTSSYSGKRTDTQYF.

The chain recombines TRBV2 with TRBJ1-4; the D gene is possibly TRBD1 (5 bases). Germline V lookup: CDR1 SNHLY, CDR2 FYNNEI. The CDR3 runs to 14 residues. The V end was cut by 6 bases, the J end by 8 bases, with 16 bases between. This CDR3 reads CASRSGTAREKLFF. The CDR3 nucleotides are TGTGCCAGCAGATCCGGGACGGCTAGGGAAAAACTGTTTTTT.

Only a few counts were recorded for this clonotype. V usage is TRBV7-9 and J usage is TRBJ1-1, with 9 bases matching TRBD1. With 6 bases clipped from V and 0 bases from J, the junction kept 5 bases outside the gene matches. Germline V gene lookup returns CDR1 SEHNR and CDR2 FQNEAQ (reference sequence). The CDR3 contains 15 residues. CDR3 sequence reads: CASRFGQGLNTEAFF. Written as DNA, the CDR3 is TGTGCCAGCAGATTTGGACAGGGGTTGAACACTGAAGCTTTCTTT. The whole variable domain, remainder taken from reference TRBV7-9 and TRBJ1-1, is DTGVSQNPRHKITKRGQNVTFRCDPISEHNRLYWYRQTLGQGPEFLTYFQNEAQLEKSRLLSDRFSAERPKGSFSTLEIQRTEQGDSAMYLCASRFGQGLNTEAFFGQGTRLTVV.

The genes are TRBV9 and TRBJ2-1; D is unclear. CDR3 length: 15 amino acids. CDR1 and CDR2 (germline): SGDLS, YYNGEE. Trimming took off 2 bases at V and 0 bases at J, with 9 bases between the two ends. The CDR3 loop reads CASSVFGRSYNEQFF. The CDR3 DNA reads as TGTGCCAGCAGCGTCTTTGGGCGCTCCTACAATGAGCAGTTCTTC.

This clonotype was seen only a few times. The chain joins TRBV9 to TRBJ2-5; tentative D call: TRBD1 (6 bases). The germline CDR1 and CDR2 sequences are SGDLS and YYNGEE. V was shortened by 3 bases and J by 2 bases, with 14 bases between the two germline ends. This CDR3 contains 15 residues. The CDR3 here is CASSASQRGQETQYF. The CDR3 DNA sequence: TGTGCCAGCAGCGCATCTCAAAGGGGGCAAGAGACCCAGTACTTC.